Listed below are T cell receptor beta chains from one sample, sequenced in a study of T cells in Graves' hyperthyroidism and ophthalmopathy. In TCRdb, the multiplex PCR reads were re-called with MiXCR into one record per CDR3 protein. This table has 300,000 to 400,000 distinct CDR3 sequences, about 15% appearing once. Material for sequencing was blood. Receptors were obtained from a woman aged 55-69 years with Graves' hyperthyroidism. The CDR3 runs from the conserved cysteine through the conserved F or W. The D gene is left open where the match is weak. Clone size, where shown, is once, few, many, or a class for clones that have expanded.

v_call: TRBV20-1; clone_size: many; j_call: TRBJ2-1; d_call: TRBD1; cdr3_aa: CSAIDRVGSYNEQFF; cdr3_nt: TGCAGTGCTATCGACAGGGTAGGGTCCTACAATGAGCAGTTCTTC
v_call: TRBV11-2; clone_size: many; j_call: TRBJ2-3; d_call: TRBD2; cdr3_aa: CASSRGLAGGFRDTQYF; cdr3_nt: TGTGCCAGCAGCCGGGGACTAGCGGGAGGATTTAGGGATACGCAGTATTTT
v_call: TRBV30; clone_size: many; j_call: TRBJ2-1; d_call: -; cdr3_aa: CAWSPPGSPVYNEQFF; cdr3_nt: TGTGCCTGGAGTCCTCCCGGTAGCCCCGTTTACAATGAGCAGTTCTTC
v_call: TRBV19; clone_size: few; j_call: TRBJ2-5; d_call: TRBD2; cdr3_aa: CASSTIAGAETQYF; cdr3_nt: TGTGCCAGTAGTACCATAGCGGGGGCAGAGACCCAGTACTTC
v_call: TRBV7-9; clone_size: many; j_call: TRBJ2-5; d_call: TRBD2; cdr3_aa: CASRPAPLAVHQETQYF; cdr3_nt: TGTGCCAGCAGGCCAGCCCCACTAGCGGTGCACCAAGAGACCCAGTACTTC
v_call: TRBV2; clone_size: many; j_call: TRBJ2-3; d_call: TRBD1; cdr3_aa: CASSDWWQGALFSTDTQYF; cdr3_nt: TGTGCCAGCAGTGATTGGTGGCAGGGGGCTCTATTTAGCACAGATACGCAGTATTTT
v_call: TRBV10-3; clone_size: few; j_call: TRBJ2-7; d_call: -; cdr3_aa: CAISGDSYEQYF; cdr3_nt: TGTGCCATCAGTGGCGACAGTTACGAGCAGTACTTC
v_call: TRBV3-1; clone_size: -; j_call: TRBJ1-2; d_call: -; cdr3_aa: CASKPWTEKPNRGNYGYTF; cdr3_nt: TGTGCCAGCAAACCTTGGACAGAGAAGCCCAATCGGGGAAACTATGGCTACACCTTC
v_call: TRBV28; clone_size: many; j_call: TRBJ2-7; d_call: -; cdr3_aa: CASRTIGWGSYEQYF; cdr3_nt: TGTGCCAGCAGGACAATCGGTTGGGGCTCCTACGAGCAGTACTTC
v_call: TRBV12-3/TRBV12-4; clone_size: many; j_call: TRBJ1-2; d_call: -; cdr3_aa: CASSNGWGYTF; cdr3_nt: TGTGCCAGCAGCAATGGATGGGGCTACACCTTC
v_call: TRBV11-2; clone_size: many; j_call: TRBJ2-1; d_call: -; cdr3_aa: CASSYGTFIYNEQFF; cdr3_nt: TGTGCCAGCAGCTACGGGACCTTTATTTACAATGAGCAGTTCTTC
v_call: TRBV12-3/TRBV12-4; clone_size: -; j_call: TRBJ2-7; d_call: -; cdr3_aa: CASKPGHTYEQYF; cdr3_nt: TGTGCCAGCAAACCGGGCCATACCTACGAGCAGTACTTC
v_call: TRBV11-3; clone_size: many; j_call: TRBJ2-1; d_call: -; cdr3_aa: CASSLDFRGEQFF; cdr3_nt: TGTGCCAGCAGCTTGGACTTCCGCGGGGAGCAGTTCTTC
v_call: TRBV19; clone_size: many; j_call: TRBJ1-1; d_call: -; cdr3_aa: CASTLGRILNTEAFF; cdr3_nt: TGTGCCAGTACCCTAGGACGGATCCTGAACACTGAAGCTTTCTTT
v_call: TRBV7-9; clone_size: few; j_call: TRBJ2-3; d_call: TRBD2; cdr3_aa: CASSTLGLAGAHTQYF; cdr3_nt: TGTGCCAGCAGCACCCTGGGACTAGCGGGAGCTCATACGCAGTATTTT
v_call: TRBV28; clone_size: once; j_call: TRBJ2-7; d_call: TRBD2; cdr3_aa: CASSLSPGAGRDYEQYF; cdr3_nt: TGTGCCAGCAGTTTATCGCCCGGGGCAGGGAGGGACTACGAGCAGTACTTC
v_call: TRBV24-1; clone_size: -; j_call: TRBJ2-7; d_call: TRBD1; cdr3_aa: CATSLPGTDEQYF; cdr3_nt: TGTGCCACCAGTTTACCAGGGACAGACGAGCAGTACTTC
v_call: TRBV5-1; clone_size: many; j_call: TRBJ2-7; d_call: TRBD2; cdr3_aa: CASSLVSGSSYEQYF; cdr3_nt: TGCGCCAGCAGCTTGGTTAGCGGGAGCTCCTACGAGCAGTACTTC
v_call: TRBV10-2; clone_size: many; j_call: TRBJ1-3; d_call: -; cdr3_aa: CASSQDPWNTIYF; cdr3_nt: TGCGCCAGCAGCCAAGACCCCTGGAACACCATATATTTT
v_call: TRBV19; clone_size: -; j_call: TRBJ1-1; d_call: -; cdr3_aa: CASSIPGALTEAFF; cdr3_nt: TGTGCCAGTAGTATTCCAGGGGCCTTGACTGAAGCTTTCTTT
v_call: TRBV2; clone_size: -; j_call: TRBJ2-1; d_call: -; cdr3_aa: CASSEGGQGNEQFF; cdr3_nt: TGTGCCAGCAGTGAAGGAGGCCAGGGGAATGAGCAGTTCTTC
v_call: TRBV20-1; clone_size: -; j_call: TRBJ2-3; d_call: -; cdr3_aa: CSARDFPDTQYF; cdr3_nt: TGCAGTGCTAGAGATTTTCCAGATACGCAGTATTTT
v_call: TRBV12-3/TRBV12-4; clone_size: -; j_call: TRBJ1-1; d_call: -; cdr3_aa: CASSFRGGVTEAFF; cdr3_nt: TGTGCCAGCAGTTTTCGGGGCGGGGTGACTGAAGCTTTCTTT
v_call: TRBV3-1; clone_size: many; j_call: TRBJ2-1; d_call: TRBD2; cdr3_aa: CASSQDSTSGIEQFF; cdr3_nt: TGTGCCAGCAGCCAAGATTCGACTAGCGGGATTGAGCAGTTCTTC
v_call: TRBV10-3; clone_size: -; j_call: TRBJ2-4; d_call: -; cdr3_aa: CAIRRLVSKNIQYF; cdr3_nt: TGTGCCATCAGACGACTAGTGTCCAAAAACATTCAGTACTTC
v_call: TRBV19; clone_size: few; j_call: TRBJ2-7; d_call: TRBD2; cdr3_aa: CASRPSGSSYEQYF; cdr3_nt: TGTGCCAGTAGACCTAGCGGGAGCTCCTACGAGCAGTACTTC
v_call: TRBV5-1; clone_size: many; j_call: TRBJ2-1; d_call: TRBD2; cdr3_aa: CASSLEAGANNEQFF; cdr3_nt: TGCGCCAGCAGCTTGGAAGCGGGAGCCAACAATGAGCAGTTCTTC
v_call: TRBV6-2/TRBV6-3; clone_size: -; j_call: TRBJ2-2; d_call: TRBD1; cdr3_aa: CASSRKIPWRQGVTGELFF; cdr3_nt: TGTGCCAGCAGTAGGAAGATACCATGGCGACAGGGAGTCACCGGGGAGCTGTTTTTT
v_call: TRBV7-8; clone_size: -; j_call: TRBJ2-7; d_call: -; cdr3_aa: CASSLGGDSSYEQYF; cdr3_nt: TGTGCCAGCAGCTTGGGAGGGGACAGCTCCTACGAGCAGTACTTC
v_call: TRBV28; clone_size: many; j_call: TRBJ1-2; d_call: TRBD1; cdr3_aa: CASGPGQGGFDGYTF; cdr3_nt: TGTGCCAGCGGGCCCGGACAGGGCGGCTTCGACGGCTACACCTTC
v_call: TRBV12-5; clone_size: many; j_call: TRBJ1-2; d_call: -; cdr3_aa: CASGPFAERGDYGYTF; cdr3_nt: TGTGCTAGTGGTCCTTTCGCGGAAAGAGGGGACTATGGCTACACCTTC
v_call: TRBV3-1; clone_size: many; j_call: TRBJ1-1; d_call: -; cdr3_aa: CASSPQAAEAFF; cdr3_nt: TGTGCCAGCAGCCCACAAGCAGCTGAAGCTTTCTTT